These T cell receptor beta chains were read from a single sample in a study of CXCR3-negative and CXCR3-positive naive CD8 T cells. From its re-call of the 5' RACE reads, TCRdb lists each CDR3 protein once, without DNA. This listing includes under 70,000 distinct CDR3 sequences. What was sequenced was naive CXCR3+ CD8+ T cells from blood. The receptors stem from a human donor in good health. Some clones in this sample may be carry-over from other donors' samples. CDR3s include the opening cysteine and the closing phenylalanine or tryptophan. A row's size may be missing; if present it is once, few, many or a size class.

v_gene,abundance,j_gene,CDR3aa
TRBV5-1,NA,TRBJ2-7,CASSLRTGRAYEQYF
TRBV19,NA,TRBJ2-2,CASSITGRTGELFF
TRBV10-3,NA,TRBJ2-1,CAISDGSSYNEQFF
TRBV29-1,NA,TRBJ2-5,CSVELPPGLTQETQYF
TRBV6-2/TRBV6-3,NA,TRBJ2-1,CASSLENSYNEQFF
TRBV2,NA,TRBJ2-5,CASSESPGTSEETQYF
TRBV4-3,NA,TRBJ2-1,CASSQDTGGTYNEQFF
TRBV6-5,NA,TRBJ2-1,CATLGGNEQFF
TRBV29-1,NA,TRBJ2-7,CSVRLAVSYEQYF
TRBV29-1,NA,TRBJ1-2,CSVERDSTPQLYGYTF
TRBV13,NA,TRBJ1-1,CASSLSGSIEAFF
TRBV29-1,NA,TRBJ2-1,CSVGDYAYNEQFF
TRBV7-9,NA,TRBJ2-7,CASSLVDHEQYF
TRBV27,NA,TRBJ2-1,CASSLGSHNEQFF
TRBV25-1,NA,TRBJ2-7,CASSENVPGLGYEQYF
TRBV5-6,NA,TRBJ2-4,CASSSGLAKNIQYF
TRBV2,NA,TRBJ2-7,CASSEALRDNEQFF
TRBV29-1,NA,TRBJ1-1,CSVYGKMNTEAFF
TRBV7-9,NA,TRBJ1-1,CASSFEGSTEAFF
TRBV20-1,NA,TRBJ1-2,CSARDGTGGIYGYTF
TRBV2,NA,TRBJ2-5,CASSEWTSGGQETQYF
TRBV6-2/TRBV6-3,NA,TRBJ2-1,CASCLGVGPANEQFF
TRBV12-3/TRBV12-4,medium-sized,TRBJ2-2,CASSLVGNTGELFF
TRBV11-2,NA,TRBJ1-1,CALGRGGTEAFF
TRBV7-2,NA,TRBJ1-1,CASSLRQAGGNTEAFF
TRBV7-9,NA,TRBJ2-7,CASSPQGYYEQYF
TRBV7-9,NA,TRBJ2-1,CASSLAGGLYNEQFF
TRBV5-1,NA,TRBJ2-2,CASSLFNTGELFF
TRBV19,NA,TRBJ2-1,CASSIGGAAYNEQFF
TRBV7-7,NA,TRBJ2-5,CASSIGQGQETQYF
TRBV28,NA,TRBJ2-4,CASRKTDLAKNIQYF
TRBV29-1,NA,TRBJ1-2,CSVEEPIIYGYTF
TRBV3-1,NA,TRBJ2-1,CASSQELANEQFF
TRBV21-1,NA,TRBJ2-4,CASSKDRGLATKNIQYF
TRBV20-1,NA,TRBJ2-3,CSARPGGDTQYF
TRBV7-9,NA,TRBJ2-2,CASSPRTGDTGELFF
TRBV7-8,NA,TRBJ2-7,CASSSGTENYEQYF
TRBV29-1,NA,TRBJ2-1,CSVELWVGVEQFF
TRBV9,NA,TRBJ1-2,CASQGSYGYTF
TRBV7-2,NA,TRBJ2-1,CASSNLGYIYNEQFF